The TCR beta chain under discussion was sequenced for a study of blood T cells in healthy people across ages. Looked up from germline, CDR1 is LNHNV and CDR2 is YYDKDF (reference sequence). The CDR3 totals 17 residues. Between the trimmed V and J ends, which lost 3 bases and 1 base, there was a span of 16 bases. Sample-barcoded 5' priming and a J-beta primer mix drove a second PCR of roughly 7 to 11 cycles. From the 5' RACE reads, TCRdb called clonotypes with MiXCR, one entry per CDR3 protein. The sample lists around 820,000 distinct CDR3 sequences, around 25% occurring once. These same data were also listed under a study on T cells of mothers and their children. That paper states: During the second PCR, the M1S primer introduced sample barcodes along with 2-4 random nucleotides.

Sequenced sample: blood. The chain is built from TRBV15 and TRBJ2-4; tentatively, D is TRBD2 (7 bases). The source is a boy younger than 18 in good health. The CDR3 coding sequence is TGTGCCACCAGCAGTGCAGGGGAGGGAGTTGCCAAAAACATTCAGTACTTC. It translates to CATSSAGEGVAKNIQYF.